Below, 5 T cell receptor beta chains from the same sample are listed, as sequenced in a study of CD8 T cells in ankylosing spondylitis. MiXCR, applied by TCRdb to the 5' RACE reads, yields one record per CDR3 protein. This table has 300,000 to 350,000 distinct CDR3 sequences, under 14% appearing once. The sequencing sample was made of blood, either unsorted or a sorted T cell fraction (not recorded which). The source is a female donor with ankylosing spondylitis or in good health (not recorded which).

This clonotype was found a few times. V usage is TRBV7-6 and J usage is TRBJ1-6, with D possibly matching TRBD1 (6 bases). There are 14 residues in the CDR3. Germline V gives CDR1 SGHVS, CDR2 FNYEAQ. V was cut by 5 bases and J by 7 bases, with 12 bases left in between. CDR3 coding DNA: TGTGCCAGCAGCCCAGGGGTGGGGAATTCACCCCTCCACTTT. Translated: CASSPGVGNSPLHF.

This clonotype has at least ten counts. This sequence joins TRBV27 and TRBJ2-1, with 8 bases that match TRBD1. This CDR3 is 17 amino acids long. CDR1 is MNHEY, CDR2 SMNVEV, per germline (reference sequence). The ends lost 6 bases at V and 1 base at J; junction bases unmatched: 11. CDR3 protein: CASSPGQGILSYNEQFF. The CDR3 bases are TGTGCCAGCAGCCCAGGACAGGGAATTTTGTCCTACAATGAGCAGTTCTTC.

This chain connects TRBV12-3 or TRBV12-4 to TRBJ2-7; 9 bases fit TRBD2. The CDR3 is 14 residues long. V lost 3 bases and J lost 5; bases outside the gene matches: 5. This CDR3 reads CASSFAGGPDEQYF. The CDR3 region has the DNA TGTGCCAGCAGTTTTGCGGGAGGGCCCGACGAGCAGTACTTC.

Concerning this clonotype: This may be a read error: a much more frequent sequence differs by one nucleotide. The V call is TRBV24-1, the J call TRBJ1-2; D uncertain. Trimming stripped 4 bases from V and 3 bases from J, with 8 bases between. The CDR3 consists of 13 residues. Germline V gene lookup returns CDR1 KGHDR and CDR2 SFDVKD. This CDR3 reads CATSDPSDYGYTF. The DNA of the CDR3 is TGTGCCACCAGTGACCCCTCGGACTATGGCTACACCTTC.

Ten or more counts support this clonotype. This chain connects TRBV7-2 to TRBJ1-4; D is unclear. The V gene's germline CDR1 is SGHTA and CDR2 FQGNSA. The CDR3 runs to 14 residues. The V end was cut by 5 bases, the J end by 5 bases, with 12 bases between. The CDR3 sequence: CASSPRTENEKLFF. The CDR3 DNA is TGTGCCAGCAGCCCCCGGACCGAAAATGAAAAACTGTTTTTT.